This TCR beta chain originates from a study of blood T cells in healthy people across ages. General study points: Getting older went along with TCR beta diversity per million T cells dropping roughly linearly. Donors of long life had a larger count of naive CD4+ cells and greater diversity than aged donors.

On this clonotype: The target antigen is unknown.

A sample-barcoded 5' primer and a J-beta primer mix were used in a second PCR of about 6 to 11 cycles. TCRdb independently ran MiXCR on the 5' RACE reads; one entry per CDR3 protein. This table has roughly 1.6 million distinct CDR3 sequences, about 31% appearing once. The authors drew about 9.5 milliliters of peripheral blood from each donor. The amount of total RNA extracted per sample was at least 5.5 micrograms. Germline lookup yields CDR1 GTSNPN and CDR2 SVGIG (reference sequence). V lost 4 bases and J lost 1, with 4 bases in between. This CDR3 has 12 amino acids. This sequence originates from a woman in her 30s in good health. V and J are TRBV30 and TRBJ2-2; D gene ambiguous. The sample consisted of blood. CDR3 sequence reads: CAWTWNTGELFF. Here the CDR3 DNA reads TGTGCCTGGACATGGAACACCGGGGAGCTGTTTTTT. The full variable domain, completed using reference TRBV30 and TRBJ2-2, is SQTIHQWPATLVQPVGSPLSLECTVEGTSNPNLYWYRQAAGRGLQLLFYSVGIGQISSEVPQNLSASRPQDRQFILSSKKLLLSDSGFYLCAWTWNTGELFFGEGSRLTVL.